This entry lists 25 T cell receptor beta chains sequenced from one sample in a study of shared clonotypes between healthy human individuals. Only in-frame clones appear in the TCRdb table, and some are missing; sequencing was by immunoSEQ multiplex PCR. The sample records under 550,000 clones, 90% to 96% being singletons. Input material: naive CD4+ T cells sorted from blood. Described subset: CD45RA+ positively selected. The origin of the receptors is a woman in her 30s in good health.

The rearrangement uses TRBV28 and TRBJ1-1; 7 positions agree with TRBD1. CDR1 is MDHEN, CDR2 SYDVKM, per germline. Trimming removed 5 bases from V and 5 bases from J; junction bases left unmatched: 8. The length of the CDR3 is 14 residues. The CDR3 nucleotides read TGTGCCAGCAGTACGCCGCAGGGGGGGACTGAAGCTTTCTTT. Translation gives CASSTPQGGTEAFF.

V gene TRBV11-2 combines with J gene TRBJ2-2, with TRBD2 matching 11 bases. CDR1 and CDR2 from the germline V gene are SGHAT and FQNNGV. With 3 bases clipped from V and 2 bases from J, the junction kept 5 bases outside the gene matches. The CDR3 consists of 17 residues. The CDR3 loop reads CASSFTSGRFNTGELFF. The CDR3, as DNA: TGTGCCAGCAGCTTCACTAGCGGGAGATTTAACACCGGGGAGCTGTTTTTT. Based on the CDR3 plus reference TRBV11-2 and TRBJ2-2, the full variable domain is EAGVAQSPRYKIIEKRQSVAFWCNPISGHATLYWYQQILGQGPKLLIQFQNNGVVDDSQLPKDRFSAERLKGVDSTLKIQPAKLEDSAVYLCASSFTSGRFNTGELFFGEGSRLTVL.

This sequence joins TRBV5-1 and TRBJ2-5; tentative D call: TRBD1 (6 bases). The V gene lost 4 bases and the J gene lost 1 base, with 8 bases spanning the gap. The CDR3 length is 13 residues. Germline-derived CDR1 and CDR2 are SGHRS and YFSETQ. CDR3 sequence: CASSTDSQETQYF. The CDR3 nucleotides are TGCGCCAGCAGCACGGACAGCCAAGAGACCCAGTACTTC.

The rearrangement joins TRBV7-9 to TRBJ1-1; no firm D call. Germline CDR1 is SEHNR and CDR2 is FQNEAQ (reference sequence). Trimming left V 4 bases short and J 8 bases short, with 17 bases between. The CDR3 runs 14 residues. As DNA, the CDR3 is TGTGCCAGCAGCTCGTGGACCCCGGCGAAGGAAGCTTTCTTT. This sequence encodes CASSSWTPAKEAFF.

The chain uses TRBV7-3 and TRBJ2-3; the D gene is possibly TRBD2 (5 bases). Germline loops: CDR1 SGHTA, CDR2 FQGTGA. The CDR3 loop spans 17 amino acids. Trimming took 5 bases from V and 0 from J, leaving 18 bases between them. In DNA, the CDR3 is TGTGCCAGCAGCCCGGGAAGCAGGTTCGATAGCACAGATACGCAGTATTTT. Protein: CASSPGSRFDSTDTQYF.

The chain has TRBV5-1 and TRBJ2-1; TRBD2 matches at 7 bases. The CDR3 covers 16 residues. Unmatched junction bases numbered 9, after V lost 0 bases and J lost 6 bases. Germline CDR1 is SGHRS and CDR2 is YFSETQ. CDR3: CASSLALQAGVNEQFF. In nucleotides, the CDR3 is TGCGCCAGCAGCTTGGCCCTACAGGCGGGAGTCAATGAGCAGTTCTTC.

V is TRBV15 and J is TRBJ1-2; 8 nucleotides match TRBD1. The CDR3 has 14 amino acids. V was clipped by 1 base and J by 8 bases; unmatched bases: 6. CDR1 is LNHNV and CDR2 is YYDKDF in the germline V gene (reference sequence). CDR3 nucleotides: TGTGCCACCAGCAGAGTTTCCAGGGGGCAGGGCTACACCTTC. Translating it yields CATSRVSRGQGYTF.

This chain links TRBV11-2 with TRBJ2-1, with D possibly being TRBD1 or TRBD2 (6 bases each). The CDR3 has 14 residues. Germline V gives CDR1 SGHAT, CDR2 FQNNGV. V was clipped by 7 bases and J by 0 bases, with 10 bases between them. CDR3 loop: CASKGGYSYNEQFF. The CDR3 DNA sequence: TGTGCCAGCAAGGGGGGATACTCCTACAATGAGCAGTTCTTC. The full variable domain, in which reference TRBV11-2 and TRBJ2-1 provide the parts outside the CDR3, is EAGVAQSPRYKIIEKRQSVAFWCNPISGHATLYWYQQILGQGPKLLIQFQNNGVVDDSQLPKDRFSAERLKGVDSTLKIQPAKLEDSAVYLCASKGGYSYNEQFFGPGTRLTVL.

This clone was recorded only once. Other DNA sequences in the same sample also yield this CDR3. The chain is built from TRBV27 and TRBJ2-7, with D possibly matching TRBD1 (5 bases). The CDR3 is 13 residues long. V lost 3 bases and J lost 4, with 10 bases in between. Germline-derived CDR1 and CDR2 are MNHEY and SMNVEV (reference sequence). The CDR3 is CASSLAGRYEQYF. The CDR3 nucleotides read TGTGCCAGCAGTTTGGCAGGGCGATACGAGCAGTACTTC.

Regarding this clone: A junction end diverges from the germline sequence, so it may reflect a read error. The chain links TRBV6-1 to TRBJ1-4, with unresolved D. The CDR3 spans 13 residues. Germline CDR1 MNHNS, CDR2 SASEGT. The CDR3 here is CASKKSSGSFSVF. In nucleotides, the CDR3 is TGTGCCAGCAAGAAGTCTTCCGGGTCCTTTTCTGTTTTT.

The rearrangement links TRBV5-1 to TRBJ1-3, with D unresolved. With 0 bases removed from V and 0 bases from J, the gap between germline ends came to 7 bases. There are 15 residues in the CDR3. In germline, CDR1 is SGHRS, CDR2 YFSETQ. The CDR3 sequence: CASSLESHSGNTIYF. In nucleotides, the CDR3 is TGCGCCAGCAGCTTGGAGTCGCACTCTGGAAACACCATATATTTT. Supplemented by reference TRBV5-1 and TRBJ1-3, the full variable domain reads KAGVTQTPRYLIKTRGQQVTLSCSPISGHRSVSWYQQTPGQGLQFLFEYFSETQRNKGNFPGRFSGRQFSNSRSEMNVSTLELGDSALYLCASSLESHSGNTIYFGEGSWLTVV.

In this sample, this clone turned up once. The chain combines TRBV7-2 with TRBJ1-1; D is unresolved. The CDR3 runs 13 residues. Germline V gene lookup returns CDR1 SGHTA and CDR2 FQGNSA. With 5 bases removed from V and 1 base from J, the gap between germline ends came to 8 bases. CDR3 amino acids: CASSTNQNTEAFF. CDR3 bases: TGTGCCAGCAGCACTAACCAGAACACTGAAGCTTTCTTT.

The chain couples TRBV7-9 to TRBJ2-7, with 12 bases that match TRBD1. Losses at the gene ends were 4 bases for V and 4 bases for J; bases not matched to a gene: 11. In germline, CDR1 is SEHNR, CDR2 FQNEAQ (reference sequence). The CDR3 runs 17 residues. The CDR3 DNA is TGTGCCAGCAGCTCATACGAAGGGACAGGGGGCTCTTACGAGCAGTACTTC. Protein product: CASSSYEGTGGSYEQYF.

The CDR3 nucleotides are TGTGCCAGCAGCAAGGACAGGGGGCATAACTCTGGAAACACCATATATTTT. It yields the protein CASSKDRGHNSGNTIYF. The rearrangement uses TRBV11-2 and TRBJ1-3; 11 bases fit TRBD1. This CDR3 is 17 amino acids long. CDR1 and CDR2 from the germline V gene are SGHAT and FQNNGV. The junction had 6 bases not matched to a gene; V was cut back by 5 bases and J by 0 bases.

The chain employs TRBV27 and TRBJ2-4; D might be TRBD2 (5 bases). The V end was cut by 5 bases, the J end by 8 bases, with 19 bases between. The CDR3 runs 15 residues. The germline V gene has CDR1 MNHEY and CDR2 SMNVEV (reference sequence). The CDR3 DNA reads TGTGCCAGCAGTGTCAGACTAAATCCCTTGGACATTCAGTACTTC. This encodes CASSVRLNPLDIQYF.

This chain uses TRBV28 with TRBJ2-5, with a possible D match to TRBD2 (6 bases). Matching the DNA end better, TRBJ2-7 makes the J call doubtful. Germline lookup yields CDR1 MDHEN and CDR2 SYDVKM. The length of the CDR3 is 13 residues. CDR3 in amino acids: CASSLTLAREQYF. The CDR3 DNA reads TGTGCCAGCAGTCTTACACTAGCCCGCGAGCAGTACTTC.

The genes are TRBV7-6 and TRBJ2-5; 7 bases match TRBD1. The last part of the DNA fits TRBJ2-7 better; the J call may be wrong. Germline values: CDR1 SGHVS, CDR2 FNYEAQ. The CDR3 runs to 14 residues. This chain's CDR3 is CASSPPGQTYEQYF. The CDR3 DNA reads TGTGCCAGCAGCCCGCCGGGACAGACCTACGAGCAGTACTTC.

This rearrangement joins TRBV27 to TRBJ1-4; 7 bases line up with TRBD1. V lost 8 bases, J lost 3 bases, and 15 bases stayed unmatched. This CDR3 has 17 amino acids. Germline V lookup: CDR1 MNHEY, CDR2 SMNVEV (reference sequence). The CDR3 is CASSLWGQRAPNEKLFF. For the CDR3, the DNA is TGTGCCAGCTCCCTTTGGGGACAGCGTGCACCTAATGAAAAACTGTTTTTT.

V is TRBV6-5 and J is TRBJ2-7, with D unclear. This CDR3 comprises 13 residues. Germline loops: CDR1 MNHEY, CDR2 SVGAGI. V lost 2 bases to trimming and J lost 2 bases, with 7 bases between them. The CDR3 region is CASSYVRTYEQYF. For the CDR3, the DNA is TGTGCCAGCAGTTACGTCCGCACCTACGAGCAGTACTTC.

V is TRBV10-3 and J is TRBJ2-7; D is perhaps TRBD1 (6 bases). V lost 10 bases and J 7 bases, leaving 20 bases between the germline ends. The CDR3 length is 13 residues. In germline, CDR1 is ENHRY, CDR2 SYGVKD. The CDR3 DNA reads TGTGCCACCCGAAAGGACAGAGAGGGGGAGCAGTACTTC. Its translation is CATRKDREGEQYF.

The chain recombines TRBV19 with TRBJ2-7; D gene uncertain. V was trimmed by 3 bases and J by 5 bases, leaving 20 bases between them. Germline lookup yields CDR1 LNHDA and CDR2 SQIVND (reference sequence). This CDR3 comprises 16 residues. The CDR3 nucleotides are TGTGCCAGTAGTATCCCCCCCCCAGGAAAAGTTGACGAGCAGTACTTC. Translated: CASSIPPPGKVDEQYF.

This clone was picked up one time. The chain combines TRBV11-2 with TRBJ2-3, with TRBD2 as a possible D gene (6 bases). Deletions cut 1 base from V and 5 bases from J, with 16 bases between. The CDR3 contains 16 residues. Germline V lookup: CDR1 SGHAT, CDR2 FQNNGV. The CDR3 protein is CASSLAMGGARDTQYF. CDR3 in DNA: TGTGCCAGCAGCTTAGCGATGGGGGGAGCTCGAGATACGCAGTATTTT.

The chain combines TRBV5-1 with TRBJ2-3, with 12 positions matching TRBD2. After removal of 0 bases from V and 0 bases from J, the junction contained 2 bases not matched to a gene. CDR3 length: 17 amino acids. CDR1 SGHRS and CDR2 YFSETQ come from the germline V gene. CDR3 nucleotide sequence: TGCGCCAGCAGCTTGGCACTAGCGGGAGGTAGCACAGATACGCAGTATTTT. The encoded protein is CASSLALAGGSTDTQYF.

The chain couples TRBV6-5 to TRBJ2-1, with no clear D. CDR3 length: 9 residues. Trimming cost V 8 bases and J 8 bases, with 4 bases left between them. CDR1 and CDR2 (germline): MNHEY, SVGAGI. CDR3 DNA: TGTGCCAGCGGGGATGAGCAGTTCTTC. It translates to CASGDEQFF.

In nucleotides, the CDR3 is TGTGCCATCAGTTTCGACAGCAACGAGCAGTACTTC. This encodes CAISFDSNEQYF. The genes are TRBV10-3 and TRBJ2-7, with D maybe TRBD1 (5 bases). V was cut by 5 bases and J by 5 bases, with 10 bases left in between. Germline V gene data show CDR1 as ENHRY and CDR2 as SYGVKD. The CDR3 has 12 residues.